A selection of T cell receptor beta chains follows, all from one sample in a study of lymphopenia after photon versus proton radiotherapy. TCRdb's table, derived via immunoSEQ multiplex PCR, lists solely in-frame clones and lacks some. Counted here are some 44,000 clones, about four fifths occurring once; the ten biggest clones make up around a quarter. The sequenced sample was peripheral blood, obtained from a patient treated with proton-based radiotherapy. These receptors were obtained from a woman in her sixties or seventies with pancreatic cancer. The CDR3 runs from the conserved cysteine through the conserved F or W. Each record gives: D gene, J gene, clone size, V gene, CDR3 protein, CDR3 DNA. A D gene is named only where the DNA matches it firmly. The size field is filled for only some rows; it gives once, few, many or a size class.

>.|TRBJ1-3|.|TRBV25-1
CASTSPGWGNTIYF
TGTGCCAGCACCTCCCCCGGGTGGGGAAACACCATATATTTT
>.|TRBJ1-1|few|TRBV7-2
CASSLAYGNTEAFF
TGTGCCAGCAGCTTAGCCTACGGGAACACTGAAGCTTTCTTT
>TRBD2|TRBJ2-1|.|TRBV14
CASSQSGRLHEQFF
TGTGCCAGCAGCCAGAGCGGGAGGTTACATGAGCAGTTCTTC
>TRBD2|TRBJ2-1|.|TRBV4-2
CASSQGTSINEQFF
TGTGCCAGCAGCCAAGGGACTAGTATTAATGAGCAGTTCTTC
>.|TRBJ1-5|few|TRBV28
CASSLGPGNQPQHF
TGTGCCAGCAGTTTAGGGCCAGGGAATCAGCCCCAGCATTTT
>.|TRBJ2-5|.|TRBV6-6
CASSSAETQYF
TGTGCCAGCAGCTCCGCAGAGACCCAGTACTTC
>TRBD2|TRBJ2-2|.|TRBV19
CASSPTGGFGELFF
TGTGCCAGTAGTCCCACGGGGGGTTTCGGGGAGCTGTTTTTT
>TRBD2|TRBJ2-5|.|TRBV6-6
CASSGTSGNSETQYF
TGTGCCAGCAGTGGGACTAGCGGGAACTCTGAGACCCAGTACTTC
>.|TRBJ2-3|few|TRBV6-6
CASSYASADTQYF
TGTGCCAGCAGTTACGCTAGCGCAGATACGCAGTATTTT
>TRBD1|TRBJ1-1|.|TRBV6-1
CASSEEGTGGLTEAFF
TGTGCCAGCAGTGAAGAGGGGACAGGGGGTCTCACTGAAGCTTTCTTT
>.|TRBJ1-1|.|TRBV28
CASSEQRNTEAFF
TGTGCCAGCAGTGAACAGCGGAACACTGAAGCTTTCTTT
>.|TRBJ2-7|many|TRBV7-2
CASSLKRDEQYF
TGTGCCAGCAGCTTAAAGCGAGACGAGCAGTACTTC
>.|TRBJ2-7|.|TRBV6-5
CASSYGALGEQYF
TGTGCCAGCAGTTACGGGGCACTAGGCGAGCAGTACTTC